This T cell receptor (beta chain) originates from a study of T cell responses to AZD1222 COVID-19 vaccine. Study outcomes and limitations: Spike-wide vaccine-associated CD4 TCRs dominated at 160-218 and 743-854. White British donors predominated, females outnumbered males, and clonal diversity was possibly underestimated. Sampling that yielded the repertoires occurred only after the peak T cell response.

Points on this clone: Its antigen is as yet unknown.

The method was immunoSEQ multiplex PCR; TCRdb's version includes in-frame clones alone and lacks a portion of them. This sample has 95,000 to 100,000 clones; more than 85% occur once, and the top ten carry 16%. The input for sequencing was peripheral blood, taken on day 0 of AZD1222 vaccination. This TCR was recovered from an adult in good health.

The CDR3 spells CVDRTDYGYGYTF. CDR3 nucleotide sequence: TGTGTCGACCGGACAGACTATGGCTATGGCTACACCTTC. The J gene is TRBJ1-2, the V gene TRBV2, with D possibly TRBD1 on 6 matching bases. This CDR3 region has 13 residues. The germline V gene has CDR1 SNHLY and CDR2 FYNNEI.